The 16 T cell receptor beta chains in this list originate from one sample, sequenced in a study of regulatory T cells in long-lasting Graves disease. Researchers made TCR beta libraries by using iRepertoire HTBI primers and running Arm-PCR on CDR3 regions. One entry per CDR3 protein, called by TCRdb with MiXCR from the multiplex PCR reads. The table shows about 290,000 distinct CDR3 sequences, with more than 20% occurring only once. Time point described: persistent/refractory GD, antithyroid drugs over 5 years with positive TRAb. The TCR library used RNA extracted from PBMCs. This specimen consisted of peripheral blood mononuclear cells (PBMCs), obtained when the disease was refractory, from a patient treated with antithyroid drugs. The receptors come from a female donor with Graves disease.

The table lists this clonotype with many counts. The chain couples TRBV11-2 to TRBJ2-5, with a weak D call TRBD2 (7 bases). Germline V CDR1 and CDR2: SGHAT, FQNNGV. V lost 4 bases to trimming and J lost 4 bases, with 19 bases between them. The CDR3 extends over 16 amino acids. The CDR3 bases are TGTGCCAGCAGCTATACGGGGGGCGGTGTGGGAGAGACCCAGTACTTC. Encoded protein: CASSYTGGGVGETQYF. The full variable domain, its missing parts supplied by reference TRBV11-2 and TRBJ2-5, is EAGVAQSPRYKIIEKRQSVAFWCNPISGHATLYWYQQILGQGPKLLIQFQNNGVVDDSQLPKDRFSAERLKGVDSTLKIQPAKLEDSAVYLCASSYTGGGVGETQYFGPGTRLLVL.

The sample holds many counts of this clonotype. The V call is TRBV12-3 or TRBV12-4, the J call TRBJ1-1; D is uncertain. With 8 bases removed from V and 5 bases from J, the gap between germline ends came to 12 bases. CDR3 length equals 12 residues. The CDR3: CASLHSSTEAFF. CDR3 nucleotides: TGTGCCAGCCTTCACTCATCGACTGAAGCTTTCTTT.

This clonotype was detected many times. The V gene is TRBV27, the J gene TRBJ2-1, with D perhaps given as TRBD1 or TRBD2 (6 bases each). The CDR3 totals 16 residues. V was pared by 2 bases and J by 2 bases, with 13 bases between. Germline CDR1 and CDR2: MNHEY and SMNVEV (reference sequence). In DNA form, the CDR3 reads TGTGCCAGCAGTTTAAGCAGGGGAGGAACCTACAATGAGCAGTTCTTC. It codes for CASSLSRGGTYNEQFF.

Comment on this clonotype: A read error may explain this, as a much larger clone is one base away. The chain employs TRBV27 and TRBJ1-1; TRBD1 is a possible D gene (6 bases). The length of the CDR3 is 19 residues. CDR1 is MNHEY, CDR2 SMNVEV, per germline (reference sequence). Trimming removed 3 bases at V and 0 bases at J, with 23 bases between. This CDR3 reads CASSLRGAWTFNMNTEAFF. CDR3 in DNA: TGTGCCAGCAGTTTGCGGGGGGCCTGGACGTTCAACATGAACACTGAAGCTTTCTTT.

This clonotype turned up a few times. The rearrangement joins TRBV9 to TRBJ1-2; D may be TRBD1 (6 bases). V was shortened by 10 bases and J by 14 bases, with 30 bases between the two germline ends. The CDR3 contains 14 residues. Per the germline V gene, CDR1 is SGDLS and CDR2 is YYNGEE. In nucleotides, the CDR3 is TGTGCCGGGGGAAATGGGGCCACATCGAAGAGGGGGACCTTC. This codes for CAGGNGATSKRGTF.

The V and J genes are TRBV6-6 and TRBJ2-7; 10 bases are shared with TRBD2. Germline loops: CDR1 MNHNY, CDR2 SVGAGI (reference sequence). The junction had 17 bases not matched to a gene; V was cut back by 0 bases and J by 6 bases. The length of the CDR3 is 19 residues. The CDR3 DNA follows: TGTGCCAGCAGTTACTCGATGGCCAGCGGGAGGGCCGTACTCGGCGAGCAGTACTTC. Protein product: CASSYSMASGRAVLGEQYF.

J is TRBJ2-5 and V is TRBV7-6; 12 positions agree with TRBD2. Germline CDR1 SGHVS, CDR2 FNYEAQ. V shed 5 bases and J 5 bases; nucleotides not matched to a gene: 9. The CDR3 is 16 residues long. The CDR3: CASSQLAGGSPETQYF. The CDR3 DNA follows: TGTGCCAGCAGCCAACTAGCGGGAGGCTCTCCCGAGACCCAGTACTTC.

This chain links TRBV6-1 with TRBJ2-2; D remains ambiguous. The CDR3 runs to 11 residues. Trimming stripped 7 bases from V and 8 bases from J, with 8 bases between. Germline V CDR1 and CDR2: MNHNS, SASEGT. Here the CDR3 DNA reads TGTGCCAGCAAGGCTCGGGGGGAGCTGTTTTTT. Translation gives CASKARGELFF.

This clonotype was counted a few times. The V call is TRBV9, the J call TRBJ1-1; D is unresolved. CDR1 is SGDLS and CDR2 is YYNGEE in the germline V gene. V was clipped by 2 bases and J by 0 bases, with 8 bases between them. The CDR3 has 14 amino acids. CDR3 amino acids: CASSVSGMNTEAFF. For the CDR3, the DNA is TGTGCCAGCAGCGTGTCTGGGATGAACACTGAAGCTTTCTTT.

As DNA, the CDR3 is TGTGCCTGGAGTCCTGGCCTAGGAAGCAATCAGCCCCAGCATTTT. This codes for CAWSPGLGSNQPQHF. This sequence joins TRBV30 and TRBJ1-5, with D uncertain. With 2 bases removed from V and 1 base from J, the gap between germline ends came to 12 bases. CDR1 and CDR2 (germline): GTSNPN, SVGIG (reference sequence). The CDR3 is made up of 15 amino acids.

This clonotype was seen a few times. J is TRBJ1-2 and V is TRBV9; D possibly corresponds to TRBD1 (6 bases). The length of the CDR3 is 13 residues. Per germline, CDR1 SGDLS and CDR2 YYNGEE. Trimming cost V 0 bases and J 8 bases, with 11 bases left between them. CDR3 sequence reads: CASSVGTEGGYTF. CDR3 sequence (DNA): TGTGCCAGCAGCGTAGGGACAGAAGGCGGCTACACCTTC.

This clonotype came up a few times. The V and J genes are TRBV7-3 and TRBJ2-5; D is undetermined. The germline CDR1 and CDR2 sequences are SGHTA and FQGTGA. The CDR3 is made up of 13 amino acids. Trimming removed 5 bases at V and 1 base at J, with 8 bases between. CDR3 amino acids: CASSAAAQETQYF. DNA of the CDR3: TGTGCCAGCAGCGCCGCGGCCCAAGAGACCCAGTACTTC.

The table lists this clonotype with many counts. This chain uses TRBV2 with TRBJ1-5; the D gene is possibly TRBD1 (6 bases). V was cut by 7 bases and J by 6 bases, with 13 bases left in between. The CDR3 loop spans 13 amino acids. Germline V gene sequence: CDR1 SNHLY, CDR2 FYNNEI. The CDR3 loop is CASNLQGSQPQHF. CDR3 nucleotide sequence: TGTGCCAGCAACCTACAGGGAAGTCAGCCCCAGCATTTT. Supplemented by reference TRBV2 and TRBJ1-5, the full variable domain reads EPEVTQTPSHQVTQMGQEVILRCVPISNHLYFYWYRQILGQKVEFLVSFYNNEISEKSEIFDDQFSVERPDGSNFTLKIRSTKLEDSAMYFCASNLQGSQPQHFGDGTRLSIL.

This clonotype was seen a few times. This chain joins TRBV6-1 and TRBJ1-2; 12 bases are a match to TRBD1. Trimming at V came to 6 bases and at J to 11 bases, leaving 7 bases not matched to a gene. The CDR3 is 13 amino acids. Per germline, CDR1 MNHNS and CDR2 SASEGT. CDR3 sequence (DNA): TGTGCCAGCAGCCCCGGGACAGGGGGCAAGTACACCTTC. It yields the protein CASSPGTGGKYTF.

In its sample, this clonotype was seen many times. This chain connects TRBV3-1 to TRBJ1-2; D gene unclear. CDR1 is LGHDT, CDR2 YNNKEL, per germline (reference sequence). The V and J ends lost 0 bases and 3 bases respectively, with 2 bases between them. CDR3 length: 12 residues. CDR3 nucleotides: TGTGCCAGCAGCCAAGACGACTATGGCTACACCTTC. It is translated as CASSQDDYGYTF.

This clonotype was seen many times. The chain recombines TRBV11-2 with TRBJ2-7; no firm D call. This CDR3 is 13 amino acids long. V lost 5 bases and J lost 6, with 14 bases in between. Germline CDR1 reads SGHAT; CDR2 reads FQNNGV. DNA for the CDR3: TGTGCCAGCAGCCCACCGCTCCCTAGCGAGCAGTACTTC. The encoded protein is CASSPPLPSEQYF.